The entry that follows covers one T cell receptor beta chain sequence. Antigen unknown. The source of the sample is a study of CXCR3-negative and CXCR3-positive naive CD8 T cells. Across the study: Collectively, the libraries yielded 140 million or so TRB reads in total, at about 1.5 +/- 0.3 million per library.

Study-level points and caveats: Naive subsets were similarly diverse, while memory CD8+ repertoires were much less diverse.

The CDR3 spans 17 residues. Germline V gene data show CDR1 as MDHEN and CDR2 as SYDVKM. cDNA libraries for TRB were generated by 5' RACE incorporating UMI labels. TCRdb re-called the 5' RACE reads, yielding one record per CDR3 amino acid sequence without DNA. The sample has roughly 40,000 distinct CDR3 sequences. Sequenced material: memory CD8+ T cells from blood. The source is a human donor in good health. Some clones in this sample may be carry-over from other donors' samples. J is TRBJ1-5 and V is TRBV28. The CDR3 sequence is CASSLFSSSYSNQPQHF.